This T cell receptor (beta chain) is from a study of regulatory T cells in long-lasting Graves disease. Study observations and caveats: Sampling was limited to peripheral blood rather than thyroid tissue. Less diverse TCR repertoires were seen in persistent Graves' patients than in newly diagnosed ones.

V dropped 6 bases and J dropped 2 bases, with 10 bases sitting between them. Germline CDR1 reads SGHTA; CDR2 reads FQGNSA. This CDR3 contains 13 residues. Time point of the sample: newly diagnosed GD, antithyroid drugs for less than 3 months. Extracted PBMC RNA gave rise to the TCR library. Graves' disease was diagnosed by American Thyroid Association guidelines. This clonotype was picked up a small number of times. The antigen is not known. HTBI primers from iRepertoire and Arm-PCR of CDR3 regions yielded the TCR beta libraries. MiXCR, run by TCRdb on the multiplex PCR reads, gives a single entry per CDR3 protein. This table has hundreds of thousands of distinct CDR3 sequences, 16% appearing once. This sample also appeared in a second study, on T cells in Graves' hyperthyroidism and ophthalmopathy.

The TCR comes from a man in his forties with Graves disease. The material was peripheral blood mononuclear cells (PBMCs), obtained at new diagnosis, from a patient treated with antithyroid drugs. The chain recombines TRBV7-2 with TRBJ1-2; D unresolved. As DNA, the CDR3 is TGTGCCAGCAGTCAAGAACTGAACTATGGCTACACCTTC. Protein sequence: CASSQELNYGYTF.